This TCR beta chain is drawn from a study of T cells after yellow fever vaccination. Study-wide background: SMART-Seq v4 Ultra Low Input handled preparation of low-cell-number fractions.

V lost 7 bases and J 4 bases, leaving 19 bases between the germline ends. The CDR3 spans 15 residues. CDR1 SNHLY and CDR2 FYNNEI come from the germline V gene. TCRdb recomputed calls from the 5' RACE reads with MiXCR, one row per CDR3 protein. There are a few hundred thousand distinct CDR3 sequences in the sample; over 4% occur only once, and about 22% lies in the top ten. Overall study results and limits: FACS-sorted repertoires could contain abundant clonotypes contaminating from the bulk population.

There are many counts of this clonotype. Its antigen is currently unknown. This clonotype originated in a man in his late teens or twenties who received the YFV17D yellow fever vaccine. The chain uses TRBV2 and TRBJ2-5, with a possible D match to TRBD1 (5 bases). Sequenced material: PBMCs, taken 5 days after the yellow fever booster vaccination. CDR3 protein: CASTIMGQYGETQYF. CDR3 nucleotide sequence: TGTGCCAGCACCATAATGGGGCAGTACGGAGAGACCCAGTACTTC.